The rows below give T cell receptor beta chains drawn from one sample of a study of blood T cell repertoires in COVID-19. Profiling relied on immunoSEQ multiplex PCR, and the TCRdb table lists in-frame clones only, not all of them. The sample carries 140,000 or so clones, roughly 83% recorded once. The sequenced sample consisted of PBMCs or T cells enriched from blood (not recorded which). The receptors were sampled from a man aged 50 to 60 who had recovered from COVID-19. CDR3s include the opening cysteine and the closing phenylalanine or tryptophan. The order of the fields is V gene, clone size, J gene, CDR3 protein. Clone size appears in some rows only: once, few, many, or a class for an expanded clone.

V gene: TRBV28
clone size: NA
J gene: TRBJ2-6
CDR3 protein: CASSLSDSVPGANVLTF

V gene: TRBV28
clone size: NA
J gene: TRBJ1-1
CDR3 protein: CASSSTGGRAEAFF

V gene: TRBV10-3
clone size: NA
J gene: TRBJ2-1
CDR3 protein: CASRASGDYNEQFF

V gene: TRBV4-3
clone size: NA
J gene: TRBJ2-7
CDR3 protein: CASSQDLGQGSYEQYF

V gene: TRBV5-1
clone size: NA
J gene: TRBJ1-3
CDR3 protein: CASSLAYRTGGLSGNTIYF

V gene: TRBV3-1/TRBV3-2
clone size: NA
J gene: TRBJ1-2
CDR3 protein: CASSQDPDSISYGYTF

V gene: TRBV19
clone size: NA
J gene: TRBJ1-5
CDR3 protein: CASSIRKGGARYQPQHF

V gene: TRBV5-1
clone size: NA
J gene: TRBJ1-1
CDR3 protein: CASSLSSGGTEAFF

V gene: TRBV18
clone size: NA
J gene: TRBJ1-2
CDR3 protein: CASSPQGARYGYTF

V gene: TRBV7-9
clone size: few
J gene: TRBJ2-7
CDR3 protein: CASSLRGGTGERYEQYF

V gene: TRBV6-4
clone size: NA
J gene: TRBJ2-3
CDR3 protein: CASRSGTSHTDTQYF

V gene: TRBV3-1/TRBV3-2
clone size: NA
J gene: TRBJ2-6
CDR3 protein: CASSQGQMSSGANVLTF

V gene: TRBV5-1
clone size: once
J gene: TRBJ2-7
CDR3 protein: CASSLGHGSSSYEQYF

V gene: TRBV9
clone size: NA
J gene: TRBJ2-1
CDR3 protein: CASSYYNEQFF

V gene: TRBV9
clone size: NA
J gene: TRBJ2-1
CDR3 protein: CASSVSGGNEQFF

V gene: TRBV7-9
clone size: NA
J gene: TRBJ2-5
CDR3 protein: CASSYQKTGARQETQYF

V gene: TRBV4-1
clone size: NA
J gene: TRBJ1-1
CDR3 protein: CASSREGGNTEAFF

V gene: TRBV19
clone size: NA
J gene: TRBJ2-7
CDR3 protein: CASTSVTYEQYF

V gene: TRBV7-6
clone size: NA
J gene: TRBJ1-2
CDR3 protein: CASSLTGTGRLTIYGYTF

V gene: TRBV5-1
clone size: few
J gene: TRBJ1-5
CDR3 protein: CASSSGQGNQPQHF

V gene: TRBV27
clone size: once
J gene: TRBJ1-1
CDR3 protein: CASSPPGYGVAEAFF

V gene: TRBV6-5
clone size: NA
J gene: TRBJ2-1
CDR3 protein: CASSLDWRLYNEQFF

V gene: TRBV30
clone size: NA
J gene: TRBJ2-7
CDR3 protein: CAWSLGQGNYEQYF

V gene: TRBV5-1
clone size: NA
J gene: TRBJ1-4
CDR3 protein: CASSYGQVATNEKLFF

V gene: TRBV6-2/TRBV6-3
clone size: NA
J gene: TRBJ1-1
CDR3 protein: CASSKVRGMNTEAFF

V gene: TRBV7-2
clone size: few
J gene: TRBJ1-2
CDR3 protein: CASSLSRQGPYGYTF

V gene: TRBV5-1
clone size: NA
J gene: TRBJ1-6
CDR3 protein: CASSFTGTGKGVAPLHF

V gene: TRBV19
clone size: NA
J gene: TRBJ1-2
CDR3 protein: CASSIPTGGNYGYTF

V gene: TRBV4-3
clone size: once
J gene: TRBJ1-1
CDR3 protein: CASSQQTGDPEAFF

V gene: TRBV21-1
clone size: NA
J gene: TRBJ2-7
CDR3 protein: CASTKGTGIHGEQYF

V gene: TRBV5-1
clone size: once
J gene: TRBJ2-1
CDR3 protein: CASSLEGTQEFF

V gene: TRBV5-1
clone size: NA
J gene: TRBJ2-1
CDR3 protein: CASSPRGFRNRNNEQFF

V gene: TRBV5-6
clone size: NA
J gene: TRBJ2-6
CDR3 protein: CASSFQGAGANVLTF